Described below is a single T cell receptor (beta chain) sequence and its context. This clone was detected once. What antigen it recognizes has not been identified. Base quality data are lacking; no much larger clone is found one base away. This sample is part of a study of CD8+ T cells in alopecia areata listed by TCRdb under 2018. Regarding the study in general: Treated patients were enrolled in an open-label pilot trial of oral tofacitinib, 5 to 10 mg twice daily, for moderate-to-severe alopecia areata. In both human patients and the C3H/HeJ mouse model, the study applied high-throughput TCRbeta sequencing to look at T cell clonal expansion in alopecia areata. The SALT score, which quantifies the percentage of affected scalp surface area, was used to measure disease severity in treated patients. Amplification of TCRbeta CDR3 regions was done by immunoSEQ multiplex PCR using 35 Vbeta forward primers and 13 Jbeta reverse primers. Biopsies were taken from tofacitinib-treated patients at baseline and again at 4 and 24 weeks into treatment, and several of those patients also had a later scalp biopsy. Scalp clonality was compared across normal scalp (n=4), patchy alopecia areata scalp (n=8), and alopecia totalis/universalis scalp (n=8). Scalp tissue and sorted CD4+ and CD8+ peripheral blood T cells from patchy and totalis/universalis alopecia areata patients and from healthy controls were covered by human TCRbeta sequencing. Patients received tofacitinib for 6 to 18 months and were then followed off drug for 6 months to check for delayed response and recurrence. RNA was obtained with the PAXgene miRNA kit for fixed scalp, the miRNeasy kit for PBMCs, and the RNeasy kit for mouse skin. Overall results and qualifications from the work: Tofacitinib significantly decreased scalp clonality and the number of expanded CD8+ clones among the top 100 scalp clones. During tofacitinib treatment, many expanded lesional clones remained in scalp and blood, and this persistence may partly explain relapse after treatment is stopped. Compared with normal scalp, lesional scalp, particularly in alopecia totalis/universalis, had higher clonality and more expanded CD8+ clones, which suggests antigenic drive. Resident alphabeta T cells in normal human skin are also sequenced, complicating scalp TCR repertoire analysis, unlike mouse skin dominated by gammadelta T cells. Shared TCR sequences between patients were less evident than in mice, which may be partly attributable to HLA diversity in the patient population. Because the treated cohort was small and had only one nonresponder, larger studies are needed to examine links between baseline CD8+ expansion and response.

V is trimmed back by 5 bases and J by 6 bases, and the junction contains 7 bases that no gene match accounts for. For CDR1 and CDR2, the germline V gene (reference sequence) lists MNHEY and SMNVEV. The CDR3 has 15 amino acids, counting the end cysteine and phenylalanine. The kept DNA is CDR3 alone, 45 bases in frame from the first base. The library was obtained by the immunoSEQ multiplex PCR assay. RNA was extracted from all samples and reverse transcribed into cDNA, which served as template for TCR sequencing. First-strand cDNA was synthesized with SuperScript III using a 2:1 mix of oligo-dT and random hexamers. A synthetic immune receptor repertoire was used to gauge amplification bias, and whatever bias remained was removed computationally. Per the source publication's procedure: After raw reads were preprocessed to remove errors, the CDR3 was defined following IMGT conventions as running from the conserved cysteine to phenylalanine. Clonality was computed by normalizing Shannon entropy by log2 of the number of productive unique TCRs and subtracting the result from 1. Scalp TCRbeta sequences were cross-referenced with sorted blood CD4 and CD8 repertoires so that the CD4 or CD8 identity of scalp clones could be inferred. TCRdb holds this immuneACCESS table with in-frame rearrangements only. Some clones are missing; in checked studies, unresolved V genes explain under half, and the rest has no known cause. From that table come the V and J calls and clone size; the DNA was used to work out D and trimming. This sample gives approximately 150,000 clones in total; about 88% of them show up just once. The top ten clonotypes cover roughly an eighth of the sample.

Per the publication, the time point label means: less than five weeks on oral tofacitinib. This specimen's treatment or condition label, per the study, means: oral pan-JAK inhibitor, 5-10 mg twice daily. Peripheral blood and lesional scalp punch biopsies were obtained from patients with alopecia areata. PBMCs were separated by density centrifugation and stained for CD3, CD4 and CD8, after which CD4+ and CD8+ T cells were sorted on a FACSAria. The chain joins TRBV27 to TRBJ2-1, with 10 bases matching TRBD1. This sequence was found in a human donor with alopecia areata. Sample: CD8+ T cells sorted from blood, taken at week 4, from a patient treated with tofacitinib. The base sequence is TGTGCCAGCAGTGAAGGGACAGGGGTGATCAATGAGCAGTTCTTC. The encoded protein is CASSEGTGVINEQFF.